A selection of T cell receptor beta chains follows, all from one sample in a study of immune aging and cytomegalovirus after organ transplant. These TCRs' antigens remain unknown. Via MiXCR, TCRdb re-called the single-cell sequencing reads, giving one row per CDR3 protein. The data hold 20,000 to 25,000 distinct CDR3 sequences, with 36% observed a single time. The source was CMV peptide-activated CD4+ and CD8+ T cells sorted from blood, collected at five time points, pooled. These receptors were collected from a female donor who had a heart transplant and CMV viremia. Both conserved end residues are part of each CDR3. The D gene is left open where the match is weak. Clone size, where shown, is once, few, many, or a class for clones that have expanded.

d_gene,j_gene,v_gene,abundance,CDR3aa,CDR3nt
NA,TRBJ2-3,TRBV6-5,NA,CASSHLVAETDTQYF,TGTGCCAGCAGTCACTTAGTGGCTGAAACAGATACGCAGTATTTT
NA,TRBJ1-1,TRBV6-1,NA,CASSRDLTTEAFF,TGTGCCAGCAGCCGGGACCTTACTACTGAAGCTTTCTTT
TRBD2,TRBJ2-7,TRBV30,medium-sized,CAWKSAGEFSEQYF,TGTGCCTGGAAATCTGCGGGAGAATTCAGCGAGCAGTACTTC
NA,TRBJ2-7,TRBV4-1,medium-sized,CASSQFRGTEEYF,TGCGCCAGCAGCCAATTCCGAGGCACAGAGGAATACTTC
NA,TRBJ2-7,TRBV2,NA,CASSDLASLAYEQYF,TGTGCCAGCAGTGATCTCGCCTCACTGGCCTACGAGCAGTACTTC
NA,TRBJ2-7,TRBV27,NA,CASSSGLDEQHF,TGTGCCAGCAGTAGCGGGTTGGACGAGCAGCACTTC
NA,TRBJ2-1,TRBV4-2,many,CASSQDEGRQFF,TGTGCCAGCAGCCAAGATGAGGGGAGGCAGTTCTTC
TRBD2,TRBJ2-2,TRBV5-1,NA,CASSSVSGTSGRAGELFF,TGCGCCAGCAGCTCGGTATCCGGGACTAGCGGGAGAGCCGGGGAGCTGTTTTTT
NA,TRBJ1-6,TRBV28,NA,CASSLRLSSYNSPLHF,TGTGCCAGCAGTTTAAGATTGAGCTCCTACAATTCACCCCTCCACTTT
TRBD2,TRBJ2-3,TRBV2,NA,CASSEWSGRGTDTQYF,TGTGCCAGCAGTGAATGGAGCGGGAGGGGCACAGATACGCAGTATTTT
TRBD2,TRBJ2-7,TRBV6-2/TRBV6-3,few,CASSFGLAGSEQYF,TGTGCCAGCAGTTTCGGACTAGCGGGATCGGAGCAGTACTTC
NA,TRBJ2-7,TRBV5-1,few,CASSPGVAGTYEQYF,TGCGCCAGCAGCCCCGGGGTGGCAGGGACCTACGAGCAGTACTTC
TRBD1,TRBJ1-2,TRBV5-1,many,CASSLWTGGHGYTF,TGCGCCAGCAGCTTATGGACAGGGGGCCATGGCTACACCTTC
NA,TRBJ2-5,TRBV4-3,NA,CASSQAPGEETQYF,TGCGCCAGCAGCCAAGCTCCAGGGGAAGAGACCCAGTACTTC
NA,TRBJ2-5,TRBV5-1,medium-sized,CASSLHRPQETQYF,TGCGCCAGCAGCTTGCACAGGCCACAAGAGACCCAGTACTTC
TRBD1,TRBJ1-2,TRBV6-2/TRBV6-3,many,CASSYSRDSGTYGYTF,TGTGCCAGCAGTTACTCAAGGGACAGTGGGACCTATGGCTACACCTTC
TRBD2,TRBJ2-7,TRBV20-1,few,CSARLRGGERNYEQYF,TGCAGTGCTAGGCTTCGCGGGGGGGAGCGAAACTACGAGCAGTACTTC
TRBD2,TRBJ2-7,TRBV6-2/TRBV6-3,NA,CASSPTSGRGYHEQYF,TGTGCCAGCAGCCCGACTAGCGGGAGAGGTTACCACGAGCAGTACTTC
TRBD1,TRBJ1-1,TRBV5-6,many,CASSLSRTGWNPEAFF,TGTGCCAGCAGCCTTTCCAGGACAGGATGGAACCCTGAAGCTTTCTTT
NA,TRBJ1-5,TRBV20-1,few,CSAHNRAAQPQHF,TGCAGTGCTCACAACAGGGCAGCTCAGCCCCAGCATTTT
TRBD1,TRBJ2-4,TRBV4-3,few,CASSPNPGQGTKNIQYF,TGCGCCAGCAGCCCCAACCCGGGACAGGGTACCAAAAACATTCAGTACTTC
NA,TRBJ2-1,TRBV19,NA,CASSSWTDGYDNEQFF,TGTGCCAGTAGCTCCTGGACCGACGGTTACGACAATGAGCAGTTCTTC
NA,TRBJ2-5,TRBV5-1,NA,CASSNQLAPQETQYF,TGCGCCAGCAGCAACCAGCTAGCCCCACAGGAGACCCAGTACTTC
TRBD2,TRBJ2-5,TRBV5-8,few,CASSFSGRDGETQYF,TGTGCCAGCAGCTTTAGCGGGAGGGACGGAGAGACCCAGTACTTC
NA,TRBJ2-5,TRBV28,many,CASSLQEETQYF,TGTGCCAGCAGTCTACAGGAGGAGACCCAGTACTTC
NA,TRBJ1-5,TRBV6-6,NA,CASSYTSDTQHF,TGTGCCAGCAGTTACACTAGTGATACGCAGCATTTT
TRBD2,TRBJ2-3,TRBV5-4,few,CASSPKPGLTTDTQYF,TGTGCCAGCAGCCCGAAGCCGGGACTAACCACAGATACGCAGTATTTT
NA,TRBJ1-1,TRBV19,few,CASSITGFTEAFF,TGTGCCAGTAGTATAACCGGGTTCACTGAAGCTTTCTTT
TRBD1,TRBJ1-1,TRBV28,NA,CASSKTGAMNTEAFF,TGTGCCAGCAGCAAGACAGGGGCTATGAACACTGAAGCTTTCTTT
NA,TRBJ2-7,TRBV10-3,NA,CAISDFQSGSSYEQYF,TGTGCCATCAGTGATTTTCAAAGCGGATCCTCCTACGAGCAGTACTTC
NA,TRBJ1-1,TRBV18,medium-sized,CASSTGGLNTEAFF,TGTGCCAGCTCTACCGGCGGGTTGAACACTGAAGCTTTCTTT
NA,TRBJ2-7,TRBV28,few,CASSLRGLYEQYF,TGTGCCAGCAGTTTAAGGGGCCTCTACGAGCAGTACTTC
TRBD1,TRBJ1-6,TRBV20-1,NA,CSVRTGTGYNSPLHF,TGCAGTGTCCGTACCGGGACAGGCTATAATTCACCCCTCCACTTT
NA,TRBJ1-2,TRBV7-2,NA,CASSPGPGYGYTF,TGTGCCAGCAGCCCTGGTCCTGGCTATGGCTACACCTTC
TRBD1,TRBJ2-1,TRBV19,many,CASSYEGATYNEQFF,TGTGCCAGTAGTTACGAGGGGGCCACCTACAATGAGCAGTTCTTC
NA,TRBJ1-5,TRBV21-1,many,CASSKAPASGHQPQHF,TGTGCCAGCAGCAAAGCCCCGGCCAGTGGTCATCAGCCCCAGCATTTT
TRBD2,TRBJ2-7,TRBV27,NA,CASSSIAGNSYEQYF,TGTGCCAGCAGTTCAATAGCGGGGAACTCCTACGAGCAGTACTTC
TRBD2,TRBJ2-3,TRBV20-1,few,CSARSASGRQDTQYF,TGCAGTGCTAGGTCAGCTAGCGGGAGACAGGATACGCAGTATTTT
TRBD1,TRBJ2-7,TRBV6-2/TRBV6-3,NA,CASSDPGQGLYEQYF,TGTGCCAGCAGCGATCCGGGACAGGGGCTCTACGAGCAGTACTTC
TRBD2,TRBJ2-1,TRBV5-6,NA,CASSFSPLLAGVSYNEQFF,TGTGCCAGCAGCTTCTCCCCTCTACTAGCGGGCGTCTCCTACAATGAGCAGTTCTTC
TRBD2,TRBJ2-3,TRBV7-6,NA,CASSGRTSGSSDTQYF,TGTGCCAGCAGCGGCCGAACTAGCGGGAGTTCAGATACGCAGTATTTT
NA,TRBJ1-1,TRBV30,NA,CAVNVQGTIAGTEAFF,TGTGCCGTCAACGTGCAGGGGACGATTGCAGGAACTGAAGCTTTCTTT
NA,TRBJ1-1,TRBV28,many,CASSSLVGTLQGTEAFF,TGTGCCAGCAGTTCCTTAGTAGGGACTCTCCAGGGCACTGAAGCTTTCTTT